This T cell receptor (beta chain) was sequenced in a study of T cells in Graves' hyperthyroidism and ophthalmopathy. The source material, RNA transcripts, was used to amplify TCR beta CDR3 regions. HTBI primers drove first-round RT-PCR of the TCR CDR3. TCRdb recomputed calls from the multiplex PCR reads with MiXCR, one row per CDR3 protein. The sample has about 740,000 distinct CDR3 sequences, 14% seen once. The CDR3 runs 14 residues. V gave up 6 bases and J gave up 2 bases, with 11 bases separating them. Germline CDR1 reads LNHDA; CDR2 reads SQIVND (reference sequence). The sequenced sample was blood. The chain has TRBV19 and TRBJ1-5, with D possibly matching TRBD1 (5 bases). This clonotype was sampled from a woman in her late teens or twenties with Graves' hyperthyroidism. This CDR3 reads CASRGPGGNQPQHF. CDR3 sequence (DNA): TGTGCCAGTAGAGGCCCGGGGGGCAATCAGCCCCAGCATTTT.